This TCR beta chain was obtained from a study of cytomegalovirus exposure and HLA in healthy donors. Notes on the study in general: In a later analysis, around 18,000 TCR beta sequences were associated with HLA alleles at 0.05 false discovery rate. For presence/absence analyses, sequencing depth was assumed to be roughly uniform across donors.

Germline V gene sequence: CDR1 SGHRS, CDR2 YFSETQ. The CDR3 contains 14 residues. V was clipped by 4 bases and J by 8 bases; unmatched bases: 6. This clone was seen a handful of times. Its antigen is undetermined. Amplification used 60 Vbeta primers and 13 Jbeta primers. Data came from immunoSEQ multiplex PCR; TCRdb stores just in-frame clones and leaves some out. The data show 120,000 or so clones, with around 69% seen just once and just under 8.5% held by the top ten. The sample comprised PBMCs. The chain recombines TRBV5-1 with TRBJ1-4, with 9 nucleotides matching TRBD1. This clonotype originated in a woman aged 40 to 50 in good health and CMV-seropositive. CDR3 bases: TGCGCCAGCAGCCGGACAGGGGTTGAGGAAAAACTGTTTTTT. Protein product: CASSRTGVEEKLFF.